These 21 T cell receptor beta chains were sequenced from one sample in a study of blood T cell repertoires in COVID-19. The protocol was immunoSEQ multiplex PCR, while the TCRdb copy is restricted to in-frame clones and leaves out a portion. Of about 140,000 clones listed, around 80% were seen once; the top ten hold 3.5%. Sequencing was performed on peripheral blood. These receptor sequences come from a man aged 70 or older who had recovered from COVID-19.

CDR3 bases: TGCGCCAGCAGCCAAGAATCCCCTAGCGGGAGTGCGAACATTCAGTACTTC. Translating gives CASSQESPSGSANIQYF. V usage is TRBV4-1 and J usage is TRBJ2-4; 10 nucleotides agree with TRBD2. The germline V gene has CDR1 MGHRA and CDR2 YSYEKL. The CDR3 is 17 residues long. V shed 0 bases, J shed 7 bases, and the junction held 9 bases outside the gene matches.

The V gene is TRBV3-1 (or the pseudogene TRBV3-2), the J gene TRBJ2-2, with 11 bases fitting TRBD2. CDR1 and CDR2 from the germline V gene are LGHDT and YNNKEL (reference sequence). Losses at the gene ends were 7 bases for V and 6 bases for J; bases not matched to a gene: 7. The CDR3 is 15 residues long. The CDR3 sequence is CASNTLAGAAGELFF. Here the CDR3 DNA reads TGTGCCAGCAATACACTAGCGGGAGCTGCCGGGGAGCTGTTTTTT.

J is TRBJ2-2 and V is TRBV19; unclear D gene. V was trimmed by 5 bases and J by 2 bases, leaving 6 bases between them. The CDR3 consists of 13 residues. Germline CDR1 and CDR2: LNHDA and SQIVND (reference sequence). The CDR3 DNA reads TGTGCCAGTAGTCTCCGTAACACCGGGGAGCTGTTTTTT. Its protein is CASSLRNTGELFF.

The chain has TRBV6-5 and TRBJ2-7, with TRBD2 as a possible D gene (5 bases). The CDR3 is 14 residues long. V lost 6 bases, J lost 1 base, and 13 bases lay in between. The germline gives CDR1 MNHEY, CDR2 SVGAGI. CDR3 DNA sequence: TGTGCCAGCAGAGGACTTTTGGTATCCTACGAGCAGTACTTC. It codes for CASRGLLVSYEQYF.

V and J are TRBV10-2 and TRBJ2-7; 12 bases agree with TRBD1. The V segment lost 2 bases and the J segment 4 bases; nucleotides outside the gene matches: 6. CDR1 and CDR2 (germline): WSHSY, SAAADI. CDR3 length: 16 amino acids. CDR3 sequence: CASSELGTGGVYEQYF. For the CDR3, the DNA is TGCGCCAGCAGTGAGCTCGGGACAGGGGGCGTGTACGAGCAGTACTTC.

This clone was seen just once. The J gene is TRBJ2-3, the V gene TRBV5-1, with TRBD1 identical over 8 bases. V shed 1 base and J 4 bases; nucleotides not matched to a gene: 17. The CDR3 length is 19 residues. Germline V lookup: CDR1 SGHRS, CDR2 YFSETQ. The CDR3 sequence: CASSLRSLIIEDRADTQYF. CDR3 bases: TGCGCCAGCAGCTTGCGGTCCCTAATAATCGAGGACAGGGCAGATACGCAGTATTTT.

This clone is judged medium-sized. This chain uses TRBV7-9 with TRBJ2-2; D unresolved. CDR1 is SEHNR, CDR2 FQNEAQ, per germline (reference sequence). Trimming pared 2 bases from V and 7 bases from J, leaving 8 bases between. The CDR3 is made up of 13 amino acids. The DNA of the CDR3 is TGTGCCAGCAGCTTACTCGCGAACGGGGAGCTGTTTTTT. Protein: CASSLLANGELFF.

V and J are TRBV7-6 and TRBJ1-3; 7 bases agree with TRBD1. V lost 5 bases and J lost 0; bases outside the gene matches: 16. Germline V lookup: CDR1 SGHVS, CDR2 FNYEAQ. The CDR3 runs to 19 residues. CDR3 bases: TGTGCCAGCAGCCGGTCAATCCCCGGGACAGCACTCTCTGGAAACACCATATATTTT. Its protein is CASSRSIPGTALSGNTIYF.

This clone has a count of ten or more. This chain joins TRBV9 and TRBJ2-7; D might be TRBD2 (5 bases). The CDR3 extends over 15 amino acids. Germline V gene lookup returns CDR1 SGDLS and CDR2 YYNGEE. Trimming removed 0 bases at V and 5 bases at J, with 15 bases between. The CDR3 coding sequence is TGTGCCAGCAGCGTAGCGGGGAACACCGCGAACGAGCAGTACTTC. Protein: CASSVAGNTANEQYF. Together with reference TRBV9 and TRBJ2-7, the CDR3 gives the full variable domain: DSGVTQTPKHLITATGQRVTLRCSPRSGDLSVYWYQQSLDQGLQFLIQYYNGEERAKGNILERFSAQQFPDLHSELNLSSLELGDSALYFCASSVAGNTANEQYFGPGTRLTVT.

The chain combines TRBV10-1 with TRBJ2-1; TRBD2 might be the D (6 bases). Germline V gives CDR1 WNHNN, CDR2 SYGVQD (reference sequence). This CDR3 is built from 13 residues. V lost 0 bases to trimming and J lost 7 bases, with 7 bases between them. CDR3: CASSESTRNEQFF. The CDR3 DNA reads TGCGCCAGCAGTGAGTCGACTAGAAATGAGCAGTTCTTC.

The chain is built from TRBV12-3 or TRBV12-4 and TRBJ1-2; no clear D. The CDR3 loop spans 13 amino acids. Trimming shortened V by 5 bases and J by 4 bases, and 11 bases separated the two germline ends. Written as DNA, the CDR3 is TGTGCCAGCAGTCCTCTCTCCGGCTATGGCTACACCTTC. Translated: CASSPLSGYGYTF.

This sequence joins TRBV4-1 and TRBJ2-3, with TRBD2 identical over 13 bases. With 0 bases clipped from V and 5 bases from J, the junction kept 5 bases outside the gene matches. The CDR3 runs to 17 residues. Germline V gene data show CDR1 as MGHRA and CDR2 as YSYEKL. The CDR3 here is CASSQDSTSGGVDTQYF. DNA of the CDR3: TGCGCCAGCAGCCAAGATTCCACTAGCGGGGGGGTAGATACGCAGTATTTT.

The J gene is TRBJ1-1, the V gene TRBV5-1; TRBD1 aligns across 9 bases. The CDR3 is made up of 15 amino acids. Germline V gives CDR1 SGHRS, CDR2 YFSETQ. V dropped 4 bases and J dropped 7; count of bases not matched to a gene: 11. In DNA form, the CDR3 reads TGCGCCAGCAGCCGGGGACAGGGAGGCGCGTTTGAAGCTTTCTTT. This sequence encodes CASSRGQGGAFEAFF. The whole variable domain, filled in from reference TRBV5-1 and TRBJ1-1, reads KAGVTQTPRYLIKTRGQQVTLSCSPISGHRSVSWYQQTPGQGLQFLFEYFSETQRNKGNFPGRFSGRQFSNSRSEMNVSTLELGDSALYLCASSRGQGGAFEAFFGQGTRLTVV.

The chain joins TRBV4-3 to TRBJ2-2; D may be TRBD1 (6 bases). The CDR3 sequence is 14 residues long. Trimming took 3 bases from V and 6 from J, leaving 11 bases between them. Looked up from germline, CDR1 is LGHNA and CDR2 is YSLEER. The CDR3 nucleotides read TGCGCCAGCAGCCAGTCAGGGGTGCCCGGGGAGCTGTTTTTT. It specifies CASSQSGVPGELFF.

The chain links TRBV4-3 to TRBJ2-7; 10 bases align to TRBD1. The CDR3 is made up of 16 amino acids. The germline V gene has CDR1 LGHNA and CDR2 YSLEER. After removal of 0 bases from V and 3 bases from J, the junction contained 5 bases not matched to a gene. The CDR3 reads CASSQDAWTGGYEQYF. Here the CDR3 DNA reads TGCGCCAGCAGCCAAGATGCGTGGACAGGGGGCTACGAGCAGTACTTC.

The genes are TRBV11-1 and TRBJ2-1, with D unresolved. The germline V gene encodes CDR1 SGHAT and CDR2 FQDESV (reference sequence). This CDR3 region has 12 residues. V was pared by 6 bases and J by 3 bases, with 6 bases between. For the CDR3, the DNA is TGTGCCAGCAGTCCGGGCTACAATGAGCAGTTCTTC. Its protein product is CASSPGYNEQFF.

The rearrangement joins TRBV12-3 or TRBV12-4 to TRBJ2-1; D is perhaps TRBD2 (5 bases). This CDR3 is built from 11 residues. V was cut by 8 bases and J by 6 bases, with 8 bases left in between. The CDR3 DNA sequence: TGTGCCAGCGGTGAGGGCAATGAGCAGTTCTTC. Its protein product is CASGEGNEQFF.

This chain uses TRBV11-1 with TRBJ2-5; 7 bases are shared with TRBD2. The CDR3 is made up of 15 amino acids. V lost 6 bases to trimming and J lost 5 bases; unmatched junction nucleotides: 12. Germline lookup yields CDR1 SGHAT and CDR2 FQDESV (reference sequence). The CDR3 spells CASSNGLGLTETQYF. The CDR3 region has the DNA TGTGCCAGCAGTAACGGACTAGGACTAACGGAGACCCAGTACTTC.

The chain has TRBV5-5 and TRBJ2-2; a weak D match, TRBD2 (5 bases). Germline loops: CDR1 SGHKS, CDR2 YYEKEE (reference sequence). The CDR3 is 16 amino acids. Trimming removed 4 bases from V and 1 base from J, with 14 bases in between. Here the CDR3 reads CASSRSGRGNTGELFF. The CDR3 DNA reads TGTGCCAGCAGCCGGTCGGGTCGGGGGAACACCGGGGAGCTGTTTTTT.

This chain connects TRBV30 to TRBJ1-1, with no clear D. Germline CDR1 and CDR2: GTSNPN and SVGIG (reference sequence). CDR3 length: 13 residues. The germline V and J ends were trimmed by 5 bases and 2 bases, with 12 bases remaining between them. The CDR3 reads CAWSREGNTEAFF. DNA of the CDR3: TGTGCCTGGTCCCGGGAAGGCAACACTGAAGCTTTCTTT.

V is TRBV19 and J is TRBJ1-1; no reliable D call. V lost 6 bases and J 5 bases, leaving 13 bases between the germline ends. The CDR3 has 13 residues. Germline V lookup: CDR1 LNHDA, CDR2 SQIVND (reference sequence). CDR3: CASSPGRGTEAFF. The CDR3 DNA sequence: TGTGCCAGTAGCCCCGGCAGAGGAACTGAAGCTTTCTTT.